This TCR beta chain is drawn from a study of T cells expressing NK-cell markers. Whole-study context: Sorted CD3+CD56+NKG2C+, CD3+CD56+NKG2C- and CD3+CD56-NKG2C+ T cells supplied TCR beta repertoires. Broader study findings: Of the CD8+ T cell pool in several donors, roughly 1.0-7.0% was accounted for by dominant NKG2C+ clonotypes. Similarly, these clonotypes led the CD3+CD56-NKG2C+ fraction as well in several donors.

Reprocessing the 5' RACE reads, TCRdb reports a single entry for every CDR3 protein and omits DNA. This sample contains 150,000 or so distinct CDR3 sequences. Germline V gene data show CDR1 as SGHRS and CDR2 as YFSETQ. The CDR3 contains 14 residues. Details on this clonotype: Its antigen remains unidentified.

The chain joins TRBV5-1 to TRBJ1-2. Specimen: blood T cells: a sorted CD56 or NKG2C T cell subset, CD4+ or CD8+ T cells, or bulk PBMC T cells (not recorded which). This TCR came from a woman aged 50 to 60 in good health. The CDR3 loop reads CASSPEEDTYGYTF.